The sequence of this TCR beta chain was determined in a study of blood T cell repertoires in COVID-19. Study-level information: Acute and convalescent COVID-19 samples came from the United States, Italy and Spain.

The trim removed 7 bases at V and 0 bases at J, leaving 8 bases unmatched. The CDR3 runs 14 residues. Germline-derived CDR1 and CDR2 are SQVTM and ANQGSEA. Sequencing used immunoSEQ multiplex PCR; TCRdb keeps in-frame clones, though not all of them. This table has just over 70,000 clones, roughly 89% appearing once. The rearrangement joins TRBV29-1 to TRBJ1-2; 7 bases agree with TRBD1. The TCR sequence derives from a human donor in a cohort sampled during active COVID-19. Sequenced sample: peripheral blood. This CDR3 is CSATPQGANYGYTF. The DNA of the CDR3 is TGCAGCGCCACGCCTCAGGGGGCTAACTATGGCTACACCTTC.